This passage covers 2 T cell receptor beta chains from one sample sequenced in a study of blood T cells in healthy people across ages. PCR was performed a second time for about 6 to 11 cycles using a sample-barcoded 5' primer and a J-beta primer mix. MiXCR was run by TCRdb on the 5' RACE reads, yielding one entry per CDR3 protein. The sample includes about 580,000 distinct CDR3 sequences, more than 45% of them seen just once. The material sequenced was blood. These receptor sequences come from a man older than 75 in good health.

The table lists this clonotype with many counts. The DNA for the CDR3 is TGTGCCAGCAGCTTGATGAGCGGCCCCTACAATGAGCAGTTCTTC. Protein product: CASSLMSGPYNEQFF. This sequence joins TRBV7-2 and TRBJ2-1; perhaps TRBD2 as D (5 bases). V dropped 3 bases and J dropped 2 bases, with 11 bases sitting between them. CDR3 length equals 15 residues. Germline loops: CDR1 SGHTA, CDR2 FQGNSA.

The J gene is TRBJ2-5, the V gene TRBV12-3 or TRBV12-4, with D possibly being TRBD2 (6 bases). V lost 6 bases, J lost 2 bases, and 22 bases lay in between. This CDR3 has 17 residues. The CDR3 loop is CASSPLKVAGLQETQYF. In DNA form, the CDR3 reads TGTGCCAGCAGCCCCCTGAAGGTGGCGGGGCTGCAAGAGACCCAGTACTTC.